This TCR beta chain emerged from a study of CD8 T cells in Susac syndrome. TCR beta was sequenced from blood CD8+ and CD4+ T cells. The multiple sclerosis controls consisted of treatment-naive patients with relapsing-remitting disease, either stable or active. Random hexamers primed reverse transcription of roughly 0.5 to 1 ug RNA. An immunoSEQ multiplex PCR amplified TCR beta CDR3 over 54 Vbeta and 13 Jbeta. MiXCR, applied by TCRdb to the immunoSEQ multiplex PCR reads, yields one record per CDR3 protein. The sample holds about 210,000 distinct CDR3 sequences, roughly 96% seen once. The sequencing input was CD4+ T cells from PBMCs. This clonotype was obtained from a human donor with multiple sclerosis.

CDR3 protein: CSVEGASGGMYNEQFF. CDR3 sequence (DNA): TGCAGCGTTGAAGGGGCTAGCGGGGGGATGTACAATGAGCAGTTCTTC. The chain links TRBV29-1 to TRBJ2-1; 11 bases align to TRBD2. CDR1 is SQVTM and CDR2 is ANQGSEA in the germline V gene. The ends lost 1 base at V and 4 bases at J; junction bases unmatched: 6. The CDR3 sequence is 16 residues long.